The rows below give T cell receptor beta chains drawn from one sample of a study of identical twins' blood T cells. Each CDR3 protein gets one entry after TCRdb re-called the 5' RACE reads with MiXCR. The sample holds 300,000 to 400,000 distinct CDR3 sequences, 25% to 35% seen once. The specimen was PBMCs. The receptors here all came from a woman aged 18 to 55 in good health. Both conserved end residues are part of each CDR3. The D gene is left open where the match is weak.

V: TRBV27; D: -; CDR3: CASSFAPIGTGELFF
V: TRBV20-1; D: TRBD2; CDR3: CSATLRGISTDTQYF
V: TRBV7-9; D: -; CDR3: CASSSSTTGQPQHF
V: TRBV5-1; D: -; CDR3: CASSLGLATNEQFF
V: TRBV29-1; D: -; CDR3: CSVDSGVAYNEQFF
V: TRBV29-1; D: TRBD1; CDR3: CSVEDGGQGSFF
V: TRBV6-2/TRBV6-3; D: -; CDR3: CASRWTWRGNQPQHF
V: TRBV6-5; D: TRBD2; CDR3: CASSFSGGDYNEQFF
V: TRBV29-1; D: -; CDR3: CSVVGLVELGEQFF
V: TRBV5-6; D: TRBD2; CDR3: CASSISGGWLTGELFF
V: TRBV6-5; D: -; CDR3: CASSYSDVVGNTIYF
V: TRBV20-1; D: -; CDR3: CSAREGTQAFF
V: TRBV12-5; D: -; CDR3: CASGTGEAFF
V: TRBV6-5; D: -; CDR3: CASSERRSGDRSQHF
V: TRBV2; D: -; CDR3: CASNGPWGNTIYF
V: TRBV18; D: -; CDR3: CASSPLQGDLNTEAFF
V: TRBV13; D: -; CDR3: CASSLTGGLSNQPQHF
V: TRBV20-1; D: -; CDR3: CSARSWSDNAFSYNEQFF
V: TRBV14; D: -; CDR3: CASSQDTQETQYF
V: TRBV5-6; D: -; CDR3: CASRKSRQGNEELFF
V: TRBV3-1; D: -; CDR3: CASSQDQGYYEQYF
V: TRBV7-9; D: -; CDR3: CASSSPGPGNTIYF
V: TRBV5-1; D: TRBD1; CDR3: CASSLADRDAGEQYF
V: TRBV3-1; D: TRBD2; CDR3: CASSPTSGSDEQYF
V: TRBV2; D: -; CDR3: CASSGGGYTF